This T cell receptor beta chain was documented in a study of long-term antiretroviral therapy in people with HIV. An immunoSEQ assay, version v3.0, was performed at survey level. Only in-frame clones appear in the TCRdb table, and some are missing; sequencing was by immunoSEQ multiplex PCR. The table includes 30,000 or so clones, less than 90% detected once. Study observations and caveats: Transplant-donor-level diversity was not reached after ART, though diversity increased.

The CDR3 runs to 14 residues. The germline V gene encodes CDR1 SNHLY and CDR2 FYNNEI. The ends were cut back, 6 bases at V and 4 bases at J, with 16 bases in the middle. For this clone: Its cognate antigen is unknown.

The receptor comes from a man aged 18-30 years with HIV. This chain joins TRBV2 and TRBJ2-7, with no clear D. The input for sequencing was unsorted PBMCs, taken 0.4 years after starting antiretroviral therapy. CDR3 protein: CASRFTRTDYEQYF. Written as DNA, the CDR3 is TGTGCCAGCAGATTTACCCGGACGGATTACGAGCAGTACTTC.